This T cell receptor beta chain is from a study of chemoradiotherapy in HPV16-positive cancers. Study-wide findings and caveats: Better recurrence-free survival went with HPV-responsive T-cell expansion in HPV16-positive patients. Non-HPV-specific T cells did not expand in tumors during treatment, whereas candidate HPV-specific clones and E7-related motifs did. The functional HPV-specific definition rests on just two HPV16-positive patients.

Data came from immunoSEQ multiplex PCR; TCRdb stores just in-frame clones and leaves some out. The repertoire holds about 20,000 clones, approximately 89% seen once, with about 2.4% in the top ten. This clone came up once. What it recognizes is unknown. Samples were taken several times over chemoradiotherapy. This CDR3 spans 15 amino acids. Germline V gene sequence: CDR1 KGHSH, CDR2 LQKENI. The V and J ends lost 5 bases and 8 bases, in that order; junction bases with no gene match: 11. The rearrangement links TRBV18 to TRBJ2-1; 8 nucleotides align to TRBD1. The TCR sequence derives from a human donor with HPV-associated anogenital cancer. The sequencing here drew on blood, taken from a patient who underwent chemoradiotherapy. Written as DNA, the CDR3 is TGTGCCAGCTCAACGACAGGGGTCGGTAGGTATGAGCAGTTCTTC. Residues: CASSTTGVGRYEQFF.